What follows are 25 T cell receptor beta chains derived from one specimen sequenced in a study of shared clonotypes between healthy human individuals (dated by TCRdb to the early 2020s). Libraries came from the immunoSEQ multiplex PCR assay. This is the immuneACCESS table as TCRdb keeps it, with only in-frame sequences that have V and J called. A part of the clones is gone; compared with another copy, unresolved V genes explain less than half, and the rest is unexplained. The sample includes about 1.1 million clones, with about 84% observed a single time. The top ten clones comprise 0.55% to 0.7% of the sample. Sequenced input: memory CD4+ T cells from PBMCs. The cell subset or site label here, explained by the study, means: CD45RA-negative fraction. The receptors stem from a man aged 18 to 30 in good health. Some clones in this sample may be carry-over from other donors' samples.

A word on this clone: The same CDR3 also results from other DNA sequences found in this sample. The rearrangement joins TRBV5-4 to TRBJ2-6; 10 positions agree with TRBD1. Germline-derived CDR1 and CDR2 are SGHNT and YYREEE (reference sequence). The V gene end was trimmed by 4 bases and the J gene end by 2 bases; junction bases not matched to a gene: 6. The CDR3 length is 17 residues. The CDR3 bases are TGTGCCAGCAGCCCGGGGACAGGGGTAACTGGGGCCAACGTCCTGACTTTC. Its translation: CASSPGTGVTGANVLTF.

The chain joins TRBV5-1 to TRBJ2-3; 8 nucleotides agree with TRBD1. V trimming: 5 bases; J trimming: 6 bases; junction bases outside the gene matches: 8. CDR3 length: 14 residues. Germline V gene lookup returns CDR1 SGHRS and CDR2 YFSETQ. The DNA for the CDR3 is TGCGCCAGCAGACGGACAGGGACCCAGGATACGCAGTATTTT. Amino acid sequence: CASRRTGTQDTQYF.

The CDR3 region is CASSLSDRLGYGYTF. For the CDR3, the DNA is TGTGCCAGCAGTTTATCGGACAGGCTGGGGTATGGCTACACCTTC. The chain links TRBV28 to TRBJ1-2; the match to TRBD1 covers 7 bases. This CDR3 comprises 15 residues. The J segment lost 5 bases and the V segment lost 1 base, leaving 7 bases of the junction unmatched. Germline CDR1 MDHEN, CDR2 SYDVKM.

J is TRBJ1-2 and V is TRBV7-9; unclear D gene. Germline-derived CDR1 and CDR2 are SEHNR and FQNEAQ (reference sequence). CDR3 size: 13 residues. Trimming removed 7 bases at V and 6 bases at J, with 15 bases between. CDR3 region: CASNLFLGNGYTF. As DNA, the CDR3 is TGTGCCAGCAACCTGTTCCTGGGTAATGGCTACACCTTC.

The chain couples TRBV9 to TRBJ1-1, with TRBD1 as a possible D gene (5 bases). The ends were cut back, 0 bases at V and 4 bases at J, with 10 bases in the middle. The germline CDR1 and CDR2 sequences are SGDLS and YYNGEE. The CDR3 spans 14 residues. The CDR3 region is CASSVGQGFTEAFF. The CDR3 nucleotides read TGTGCCAGCAGCGTAGGGCAGGGCTTCACTGAAGCTTTCTTT. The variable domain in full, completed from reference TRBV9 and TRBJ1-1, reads DSGVTQTPKHLITATGQRVTLRCSPRSGDLSVYWYQQSLDQGLQFLIQYYNGEERAKGNILERFSAQQFPDLHSELNLSSLELGDSALYFCASSVGQGFTEAFFGQGTRLTVV.

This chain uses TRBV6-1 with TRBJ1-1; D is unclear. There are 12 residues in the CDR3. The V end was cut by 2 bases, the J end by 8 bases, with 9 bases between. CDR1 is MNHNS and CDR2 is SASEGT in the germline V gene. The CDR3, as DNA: TGTGCCAGCAGTGAAACCCGGCTCGAAGCTTTCTTT. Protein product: CASSETRLEAFF.

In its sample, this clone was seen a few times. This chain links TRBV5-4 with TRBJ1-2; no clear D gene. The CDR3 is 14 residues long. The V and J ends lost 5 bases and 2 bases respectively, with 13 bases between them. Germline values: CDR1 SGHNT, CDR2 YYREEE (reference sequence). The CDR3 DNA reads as TGTGCCAGCAGACCCCCAGGCGGAAACTATGGCTACACCTTC. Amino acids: CASRPPGGNYGYTF.

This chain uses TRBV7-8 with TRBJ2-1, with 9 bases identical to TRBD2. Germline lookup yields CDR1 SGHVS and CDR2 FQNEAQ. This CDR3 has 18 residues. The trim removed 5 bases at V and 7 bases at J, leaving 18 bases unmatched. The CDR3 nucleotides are TGTGCCAGCAGCCAAAATAGGCTAGGCGGGAGGGCCGGGAATGAGCAGTTCTTC. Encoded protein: CASSQNRLGGRAGNEQFF.

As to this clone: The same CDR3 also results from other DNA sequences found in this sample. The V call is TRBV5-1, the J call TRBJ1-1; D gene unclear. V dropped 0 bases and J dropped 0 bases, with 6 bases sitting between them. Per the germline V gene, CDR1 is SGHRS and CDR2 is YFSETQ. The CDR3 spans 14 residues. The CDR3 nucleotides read TGCGCCAGCAGCTTGGACGGAATGAACACTGAAGCTTTCTTT. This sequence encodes CASSLDGMNTEAFF.

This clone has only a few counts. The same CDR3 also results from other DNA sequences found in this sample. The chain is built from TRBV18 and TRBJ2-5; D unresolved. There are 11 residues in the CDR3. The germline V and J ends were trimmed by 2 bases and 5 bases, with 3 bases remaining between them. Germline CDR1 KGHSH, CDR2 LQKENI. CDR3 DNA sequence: TGTGCCAGCTCACCAGGGGAGACCCAGTACTTC. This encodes CASSPGETQYF.

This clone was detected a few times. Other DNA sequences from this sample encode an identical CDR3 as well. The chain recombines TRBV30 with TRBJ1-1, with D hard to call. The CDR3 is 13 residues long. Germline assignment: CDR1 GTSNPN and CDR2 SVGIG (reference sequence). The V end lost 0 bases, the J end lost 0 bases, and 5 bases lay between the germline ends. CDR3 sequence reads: CAWSVILNTEAFF. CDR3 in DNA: TGTGCCTGGAGTGTAATACTGAACACTGAAGCTTTCTTT.

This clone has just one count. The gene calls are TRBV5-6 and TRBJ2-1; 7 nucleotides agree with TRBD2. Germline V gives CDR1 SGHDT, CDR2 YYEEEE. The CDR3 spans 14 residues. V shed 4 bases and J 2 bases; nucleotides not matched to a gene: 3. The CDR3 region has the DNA TGTGCCAGCAGCCCGACTAGCACCTACAATGAGCAGTTCTTC. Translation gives CASSPTSTYNEQFF.

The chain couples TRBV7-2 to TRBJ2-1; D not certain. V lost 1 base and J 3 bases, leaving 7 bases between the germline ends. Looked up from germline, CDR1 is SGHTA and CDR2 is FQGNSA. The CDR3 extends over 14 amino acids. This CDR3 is CASSLGRFYNEQFF. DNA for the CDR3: TGTGCCAGCAGCTTAGGGAGATTCTACAATGAGCAGTTCTTC.

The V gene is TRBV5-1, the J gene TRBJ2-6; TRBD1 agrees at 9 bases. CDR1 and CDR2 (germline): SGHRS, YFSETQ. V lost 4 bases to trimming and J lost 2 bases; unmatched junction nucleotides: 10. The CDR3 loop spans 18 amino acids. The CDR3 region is CASSEIGDRAPGANVLTF. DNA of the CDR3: TGCGCCAGCAGCGAGATAGGGGACAGGGCACCTGGGGCCAACGTCCTGACTTTC.

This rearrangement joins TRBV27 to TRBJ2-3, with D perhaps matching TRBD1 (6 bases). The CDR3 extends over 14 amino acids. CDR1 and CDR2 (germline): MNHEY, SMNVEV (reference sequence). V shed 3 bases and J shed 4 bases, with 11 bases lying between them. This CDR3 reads CASSLRGNSDTQYF. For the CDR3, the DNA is TGTGCCAGCAGTTTGAGGGGGAATTCAGATACGCAGTATTTT.

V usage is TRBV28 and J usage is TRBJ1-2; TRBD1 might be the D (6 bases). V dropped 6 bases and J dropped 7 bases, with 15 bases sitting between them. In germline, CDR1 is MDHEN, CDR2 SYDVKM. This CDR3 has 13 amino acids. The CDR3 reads CASSLRGALGYTF. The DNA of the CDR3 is TGTGCCAGCAGCTTAAGGGGGGCGCTTGGCTACACCTTC.

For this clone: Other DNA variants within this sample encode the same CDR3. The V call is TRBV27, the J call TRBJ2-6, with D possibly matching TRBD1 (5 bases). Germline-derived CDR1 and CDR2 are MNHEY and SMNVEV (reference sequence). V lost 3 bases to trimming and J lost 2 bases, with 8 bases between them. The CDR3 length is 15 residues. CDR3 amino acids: CASSLGRAGANVLTF. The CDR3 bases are TGTGCCAGCAGTTTGGGCAGGGCTGGGGCCAACGTCCTGACTTTC.

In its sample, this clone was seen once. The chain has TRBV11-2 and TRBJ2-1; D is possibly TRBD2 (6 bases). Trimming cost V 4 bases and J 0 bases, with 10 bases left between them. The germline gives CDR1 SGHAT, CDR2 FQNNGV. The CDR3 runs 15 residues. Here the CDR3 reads CASSYRDSSYNEQFF. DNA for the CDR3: TGTGCCAGCAGCTACCGGGACTCCTCCTACAATGAGCAGTTCTTC.

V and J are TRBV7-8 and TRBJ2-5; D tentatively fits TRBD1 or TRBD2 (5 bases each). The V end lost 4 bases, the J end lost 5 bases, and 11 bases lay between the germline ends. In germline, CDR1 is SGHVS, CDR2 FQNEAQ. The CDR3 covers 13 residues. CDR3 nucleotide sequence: TGTGCCAGCAGCTCGGGACCACGGGAGACCCAGTACTTC. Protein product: CASSSGPRETQYF.

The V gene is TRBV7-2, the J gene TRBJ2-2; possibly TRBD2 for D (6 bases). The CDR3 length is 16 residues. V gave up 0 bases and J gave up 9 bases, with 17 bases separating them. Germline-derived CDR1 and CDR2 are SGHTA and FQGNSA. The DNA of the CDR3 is TGTGCCAGCAGCTTAGCGCTGGGACTCCCAACTAGGGAGCTGTTTTTT. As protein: CASSLALGLPTRELFF.

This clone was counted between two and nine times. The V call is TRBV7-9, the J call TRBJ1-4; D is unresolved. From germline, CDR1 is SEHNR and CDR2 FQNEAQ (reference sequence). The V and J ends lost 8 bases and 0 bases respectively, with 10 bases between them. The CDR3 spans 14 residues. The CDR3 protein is CASYRLSTNEKLFF. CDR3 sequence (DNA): TGTGCCAGCTACCGACTATCAACTAATGAAAAACTGTTTTTT.

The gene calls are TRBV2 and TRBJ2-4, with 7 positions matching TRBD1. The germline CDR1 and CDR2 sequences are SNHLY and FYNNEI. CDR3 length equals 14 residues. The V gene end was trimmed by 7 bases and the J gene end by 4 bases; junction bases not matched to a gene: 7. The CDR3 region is CASTSGQSKNIQYF. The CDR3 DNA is TGTGCCAGCACTTCGGGACAGTCGAAAAACATTCAGTACTTC.

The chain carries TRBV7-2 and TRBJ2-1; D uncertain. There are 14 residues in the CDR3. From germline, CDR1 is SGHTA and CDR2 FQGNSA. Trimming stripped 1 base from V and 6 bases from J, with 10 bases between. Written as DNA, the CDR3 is TGTGCCAGCAGCTTAGATGGAGCTTCCAATGAGCAGTTCTTC. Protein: CASSLDGASNEQFF.

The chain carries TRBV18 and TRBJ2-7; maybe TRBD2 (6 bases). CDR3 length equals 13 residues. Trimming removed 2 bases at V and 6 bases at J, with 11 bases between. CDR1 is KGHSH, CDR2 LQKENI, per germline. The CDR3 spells CASSPGAGGEQYF. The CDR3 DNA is TGTGCCAGCTCACCAGGAGCGGGTGGCGAGCAGTACTTC.

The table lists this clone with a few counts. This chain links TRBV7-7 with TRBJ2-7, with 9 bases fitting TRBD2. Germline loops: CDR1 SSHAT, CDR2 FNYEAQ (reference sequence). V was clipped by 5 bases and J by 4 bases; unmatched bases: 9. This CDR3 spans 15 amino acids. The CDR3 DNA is TGTGCCAGCAGCCGGGATAGCGGGAGCTTTTACGAGCAGTACTTC. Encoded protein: CASSRDSGSFYEQYF.